These 15 T cell receptor beta chains share one sample of origin, sequenced in a study of T cell clonotyping in hematopoietic cell transplantation. Clones were sequenced by immunoSEQ multiplex PCR, and TCRdb holds only the in-frame ones, with some missing. The sample lists roughly 34,000 clones, roughly 94% occurring once. As for time point: recipient sample about 28 days before transplant, after cytoreduction. The sequencing here drew on peripheral blood mononuclear cells, taken before stem cell transplant. Receptor source: a man aged 35 to 55 with chronic myeloid leukemia. Some clones in this sample may be carry-over from other donors' samples.

The table lists this clone with a count of one. The rearrangement uses TRBV5-1 and TRBJ2-1, with 8 bases identical to TRBD2. The junction had 2 bases not matched to a gene; V was cut back by 4 bases and J by 2 bases. Per germline, CDR1 SGHRS and CDR2 YFSETQ. This CDR3 contains 14 residues. DNA of the CDR3: TGCGCCAGCAGCACGGGACTAGCCTACAATGAGCAGTTCTTC. Residues: CASSTGLAYNEQFF.

This clone was seen only once. The rearrangement links TRBV7-2 to TRBJ2-1, with TRBD2 identical over 10 bases. V lost 5 bases and J lost 4; bases outside the gene matches: 8. Germline V lookup: CDR1 SGHTA, CDR2 FQGNSA. CDR3 length: 16 amino acids. CDR3 bases: TGTGCCAGCAGCATAAATAGCGGGGGGCGTTACAATGAGCAGTTCTTC. Its protein is CASSINSGGRYNEQFF.

V gene TRBV4-1 combines with J gene TRBJ2-2; tentative D call: TRBD2 (6 bases). The CDR3 runs to 14 residues. Germline CDR1 reads MGHRA; CDR2 reads YSYEKL. The V and J ends lost 0 bases and 7 bases respectively, with 9 bases between them. The CDR3 bases are TGCGCCAGCAGCCAAGATCGGGGGAACGGGGAGCTGTTTTTT. It specifies CASSQDRGNGELFF.

This clone was recorded once. The chain is built from TRBV7-9 and TRBJ1-6, with 11 bases identical to TRBD1. CDR1 and CDR2 (germline): SEHNR, FQNEAQ (reference sequence). The CDR3 runs to 19 residues. V lost 1 base to trimming and J lost 8 bases; unmatched junction nucleotides: 13. Here the CDR3 reads CASSLVADRGHQGDSPLHF. The CDR3 coding sequence is TGTGCCAGCAGCTTAGTGGCGGACAGGGGGCACCAAGGCGATTCACCCCTCCACTTT.

A single count supports this clone. The chain employs TRBV14 and TRBJ1-2; D gene unclear. The CDR3 length is 13 residues. Trimming shortened V by 4 bases and J by 3 bases, and 9 bases separated the two germline ends. Germline CDR1 SGHDN, CDR2 FVKESK. The CDR3 here is CASSPRGYYGYTF. CDR3 DNA sequence: TGTGCCAGCAGCCCCCGGGGTTACTATGGCTACACCTTC.

The chain uses TRBV7-9 and TRBJ2-3; 9 nucleotides line up with TRBD2. CDR1 is SEHNR and CDR2 is FQNEAQ in the germline V gene (reference sequence). Unmatched junction bases numbered 5, after V lost 2 bases and J lost 5 bases. The CDR3 loop spans 15 amino acids. The CDR3 is CASSLYSGGQDTQYF. The DNA of the CDR3 is TGTGCCAGCAGCTTATATAGCGGGGGCCAAGATACGCAGTATTTT. The whole variable domain, filled in from reference TRBV7-9 and TRBJ2-3, reads DTGVSQNPRHKITKRGQNVTFRCDPISEHNRLYWYRQTLGQGPEFLTYFQNEAQLEKSRLLSDRFSAERPKGSFSTLEIQRTEQGDSAMYLCASSLYSGGQDTQYFGPGTRLTVL.

The chain has TRBV6-1 and TRBJ1-6; unclear D gene. Germline CDR1 is MNHNS and CDR2 is SASEGT. The CDR3 contains 14 residues. V gave up 6 bases and J gave up 6 bases, with 12 bases separating them. The CDR3 loop reads CASSPVGVNSPLHF. As DNA, the CDR3 is TGTGCCAGCAGCCCTGTGGGCGTTAATTCACCCCTCCACTTT.

V is TRBV7-9 and J is TRBJ2-7; D remains ambiguous. V was trimmed by 1 base and J by 2 bases, leaving 3 bases between them. The germline V gene has CDR1 SEHNR and CDR2 FQNEAQ (reference sequence). This CDR3 spans 12 amino acids. The CDR3 sequence: CASSLVTYEQYF. In DNA, the CDR3 is TGTGCCAGCAGCTTAGTTACCTACGAGCAGTACTTC.

V gene TRBV7-6 combines with J gene TRBJ1-1; D is perhaps TRBD1 (6 bases). V lost 1 base and J lost 10, with 13 bases in between. This CDR3 spans 13 amino acids. CDR1 and CDR2 (germline): SGHVS, FNYEAQ. CDR3 DNA: TGTGCCAGCAGCTTAGTAGGGGGGCGGGGAGCTTTCTTT. It encodes CASSLVGGRGAFF. Drawing the rest from reference TRBV7-6 and TRBJ1-1, the complete variable domain is GAGVSQSPRYKVTKRGQDVALRCDPISGHVSLYWYRQALGQGPEFLTYFNYEAQQDKSGLPNDRFSAERPEGSISTLTIQRTEQRDSAMYRCASSLVGGRGAFFGQGTRLTVV.

The chain combines TRBV28 with TRBJ2-6; D might be TRBD1 (5 bases). The V gene lost 6 bases and the J gene lost 0 bases, with 21 bases spanning the gap. CDR1 MDHEN and CDR2 SYDVKM come from the germline V gene. The CDR3 extends over 19 amino acids. CDR3 sequence reads: CASRPTGLATLSGANVLTF. The CDR3 region has the DNA TGTGCCAGCAGACCTACAGGTTTAGCTACTCTCTCTGGGGCCAACGTCCTGACTTTC.

This clone has only one observation. The genes are TRBV7-3 and TRBJ1-1; D not certain. V was cut by 4 bases and J by 1 base, with 7 bases left in between. The CDR3 runs to 13 residues. Per germline, CDR1 SGHTA and CDR2 FQGTGA. CDR3 loop: CASSSQENTEAFF. In DNA form, the CDR3 reads TGTGCCAGCAGCTCCCAGGAGAACACTGAAGCTTTCTTT.

The V and J genes are TRBV9 and TRBJ1-6; D is unclear. The CDR3 runs 16 residues. Trimming took 2 bases from V and 0 from J, leaving 9 bases between them. Germline V gene data show CDR1 as SGDLS and CDR2 as YYNGEE. CDR3 sequence reads: CASSVLSSSYNSPLHF. For the CDR3, the DNA is TGTGCCAGCAGCGTCCTCTCGAGCTCCTATAATTCACCCCTCCACTTT.

The chain's CDR3 is CASSLFGTSRGEVKLFF. In nucleotides, the CDR3 is TGTGCCAGCAGCTTGTTCGGAACAAGCAGGGGGGAGGTCAAACTGTTTTTT. V is TRBV5-6 and J is TRBJ1-4, with 7 bases fitting TRBD1. Per germline, CDR1 SGHDT and CDR2 YYEEEE. There are 17 residues in the CDR3. With V trimmed by 1 base and J by 11 bases, 17 bases remained unmatched.

The rearrangement uses TRBV2 and TRBJ2-1, with 13 bases fitting TRBD2. J gave up 6 bases and V 7 bases, and 6 bases lay outside the gene matches. The germline V gene has CDR1 SNHLY and CDR2 FYNNEI. The CDR3 is made up of 15 amino acids. For the CDR3, the DNA is TGTGCCAGCACCTCCACTAGCGGGGGGGCCAATGAGCAGTTCTTC. Its translation: CASTSTSGGANEQFF.

The CDR3 DNA reads TGTGCCAGCAGCCTCCTCACAGATACGCAGTATTTT. Translation: CASSLLTDTQYF. The chain joins TRBV5-6 to TRBJ2-3, with D hard to call. Deletions cut 4 bases from V and 2 bases from J, with 5 bases between. Germline assignment: CDR1 SGHDT and CDR2 YYEEEE. The CDR3 covers 12 residues.